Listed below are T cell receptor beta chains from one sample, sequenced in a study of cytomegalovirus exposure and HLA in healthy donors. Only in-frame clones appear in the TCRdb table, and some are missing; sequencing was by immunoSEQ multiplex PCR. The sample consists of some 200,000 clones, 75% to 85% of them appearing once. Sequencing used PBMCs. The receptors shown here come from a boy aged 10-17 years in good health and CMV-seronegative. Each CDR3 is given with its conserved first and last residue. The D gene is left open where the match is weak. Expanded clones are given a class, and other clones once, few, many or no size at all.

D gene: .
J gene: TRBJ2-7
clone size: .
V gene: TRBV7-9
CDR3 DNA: TGTGCCAGCAACACGGTGGGGGCTAGCGGAGACTACGAGCAGTACTTC
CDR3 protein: CASNTVGASGDYEQYF

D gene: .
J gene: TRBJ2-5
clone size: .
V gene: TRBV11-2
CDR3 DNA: TGTGCCAGCAGCTTAGGGCCACGACAGTGGGAAGAGACCCAGTACTTC
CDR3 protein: CASSLGPRQWEETQYF

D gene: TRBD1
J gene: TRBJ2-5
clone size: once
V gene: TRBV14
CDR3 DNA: TGTGCCAGCAGCCATAGCCGACAGGGACGCCAAGGGACCCAGTACTTC
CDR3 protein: CASSHSRQGRQGTQYF

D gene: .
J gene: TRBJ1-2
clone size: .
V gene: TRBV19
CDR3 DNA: TGTGCCAGTAGTATAGATCCCTGGACAGTTTATGGCTACACCTTC
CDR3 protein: CASSIDPWTVYGYTF

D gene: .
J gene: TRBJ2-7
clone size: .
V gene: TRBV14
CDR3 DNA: TGTGCCAGCAGTCGTTCCCCGGGGTCCGAGCAGTACTTC
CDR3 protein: CASSRSPGSEQYF

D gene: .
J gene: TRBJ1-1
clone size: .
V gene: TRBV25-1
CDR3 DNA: TGTGCCAGCAGTGTGGGAGGACGAACTGAAGCTTTCTTT
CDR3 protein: CASSVGGRTEAFF

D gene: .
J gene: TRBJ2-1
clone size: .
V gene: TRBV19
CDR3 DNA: TGTGCCAGTTCCATCTCACAGGGCCCGGGGAATGAGCAGTTCTTC
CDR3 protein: CASSISQGPGNEQFF

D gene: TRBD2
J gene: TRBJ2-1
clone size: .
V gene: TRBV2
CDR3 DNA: TGTGCCAGCAGTGGGGGGGGGTGGAAGCAGTTCTTC
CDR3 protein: CASSGGGWKQFF

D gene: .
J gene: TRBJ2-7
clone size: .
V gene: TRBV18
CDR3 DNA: TGTGCCAGCTCACATTCAGACTCCTACGAGCAGTACTTC
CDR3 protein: CASSHSDSYEQYF

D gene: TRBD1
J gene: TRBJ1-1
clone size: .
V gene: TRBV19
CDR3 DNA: TGTGCCAGTAGTATCAGGGGGCCTACTGAAGCTTTCTTT
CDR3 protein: CASSIRGPTEAFF

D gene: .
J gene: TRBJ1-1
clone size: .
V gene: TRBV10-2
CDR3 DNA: TGCGCCAGCGGTTGGACAGAGCGGAACACTGAAGCTTTCTTT
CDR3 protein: CASGWTERNTEAFF

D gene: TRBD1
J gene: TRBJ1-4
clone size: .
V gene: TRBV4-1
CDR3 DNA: TGCGCCAGCAGCGCTAACAGGGGGCCGGAAGAAAAACTGTTTTTT
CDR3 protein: CASSANRGPEEKLFF

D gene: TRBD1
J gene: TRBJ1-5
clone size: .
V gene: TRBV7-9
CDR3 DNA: TGTGCCAGCAGCGATAGGGGACAGCCGAATCAGCCCCAGCATTTT
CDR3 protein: CASSDRGQPNQPQHF

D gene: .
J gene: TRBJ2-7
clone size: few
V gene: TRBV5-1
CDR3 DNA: TGCGCCAGCAGCATTAGCGACTACGAGCAGTACTTC
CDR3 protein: CASSISDYEQYF

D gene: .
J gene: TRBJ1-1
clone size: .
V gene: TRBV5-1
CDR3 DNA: TGCGCCAGCAGCCTCGACGGGTTGAACACTGAAGCTTTCTTT
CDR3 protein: CASSLDGLNTEAFF

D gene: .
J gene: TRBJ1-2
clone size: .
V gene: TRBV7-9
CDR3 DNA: TGTGCCACCGAATTCGACGGGGAGAGCTACACCTTC
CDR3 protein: CATEFDGESYTF

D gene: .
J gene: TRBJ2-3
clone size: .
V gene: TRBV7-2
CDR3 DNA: TGTGCCAGCAGCTTAGTGGGGGGGCGAGTAGATACGCAGTATTTT
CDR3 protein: CASSLVGGRVDTQYF

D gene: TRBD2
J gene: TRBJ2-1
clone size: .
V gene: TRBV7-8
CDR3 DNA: TGTGCCAGCAGCAGACTGGGACTAGCGGTTTACAATGAGCAGTTCTTC
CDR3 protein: CASSRLGLAVYNEQFF

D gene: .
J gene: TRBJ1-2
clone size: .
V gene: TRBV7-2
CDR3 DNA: TGTGCCAGCAGCTTAGACGCCCGAGGCTATGGCTACACCTTC
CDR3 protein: CASSLDARGYGYTF

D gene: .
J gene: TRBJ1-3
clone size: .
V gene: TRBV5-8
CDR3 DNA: TGTGCCAGCAGCTCGGAGAGAGGACAGCGACCGAGCGGAAACACCATATATTTT
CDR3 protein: CASSSERGQRPSGNTIYF

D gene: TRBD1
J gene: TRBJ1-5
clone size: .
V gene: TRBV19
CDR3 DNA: TGTGCCAGTAGTATCGGTTGGCTGGGGAGGCAGGGGGGCAATCAGCCCCAGCATTTT
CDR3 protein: CASSIGWLGRQGGNQPQHF

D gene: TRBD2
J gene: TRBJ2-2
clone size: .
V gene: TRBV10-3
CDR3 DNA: TGTGCCATCAGTGCGGGTAGCGGGAGGCCAGGCACCGGGGAGCTGTTTTTT
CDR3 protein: CAISAGSGRPGTGELFF

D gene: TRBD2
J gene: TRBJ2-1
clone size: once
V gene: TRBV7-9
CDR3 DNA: TGTGCCAGCAGTCCCGGGACTAGTCAGTTCTTC
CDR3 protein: CASSPGTSQFF

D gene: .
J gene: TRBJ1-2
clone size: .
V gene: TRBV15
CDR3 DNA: TGTGCCACCAGCAGAGATCCAGGACTGGACTATGGCTACACCTTC
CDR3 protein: CATSRDPGLDYGYTF

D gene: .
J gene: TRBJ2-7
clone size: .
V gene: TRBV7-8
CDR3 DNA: TGTGCCAGCAGCCTCGTACCCCAGGGTTGGAAAGCCCCCTCCTACGAGCAGTACTTC
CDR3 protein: CASSLVPQGWKAPSYEQYF

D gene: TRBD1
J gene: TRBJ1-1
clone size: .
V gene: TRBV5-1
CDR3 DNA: TGCGCCAGCAGCTTGACAGGGGGCGAAGCTTTCTTT
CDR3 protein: CASSLTGGEAFF

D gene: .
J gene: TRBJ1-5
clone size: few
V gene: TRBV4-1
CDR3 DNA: TGCGCCAGCAGCAGAGCCCGGGATAGCAATCAGCCCCAGCATTTT
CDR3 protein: CASSRARDSNQPQHF

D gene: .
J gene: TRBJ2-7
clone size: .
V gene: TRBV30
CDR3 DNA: TGTGCCTGGAGTCCCACAAGGGGGGGGGAGCAGTACTTC
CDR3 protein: CAWSPTRGGEQYF

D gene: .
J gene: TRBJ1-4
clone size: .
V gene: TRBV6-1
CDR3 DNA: TGTGCCAGCAGTGACCTTGCGGCGGGCGTTAATGAAAAACTGTTTTTT
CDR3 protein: CASSDLAAGVNEKLFF

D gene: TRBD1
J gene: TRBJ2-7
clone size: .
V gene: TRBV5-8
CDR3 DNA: TGTGCCAGCAGCCATGGACAGGGTGCCTACGAGCAGTACTTC
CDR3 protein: CASSHGQGAYEQYF

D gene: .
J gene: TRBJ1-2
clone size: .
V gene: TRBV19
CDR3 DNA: TGTGCCAGTAGTACTCGGACGGCTACTAGCTATGGCTACACCTTC
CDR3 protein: CASSTRTATSYGYTF

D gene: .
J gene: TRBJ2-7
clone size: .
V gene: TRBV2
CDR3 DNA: TGTGCCAGCAGGTCCAGCTCCTACGAGCAGTACTTC
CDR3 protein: CASRSSSYEQYF

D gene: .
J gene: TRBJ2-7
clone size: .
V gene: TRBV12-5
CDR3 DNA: TGTGCTAGTGCCCCCCGTTTTGACGAGCAGTACTTC
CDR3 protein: CASAPRFDEQYF

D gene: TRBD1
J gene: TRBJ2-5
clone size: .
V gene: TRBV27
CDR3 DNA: TGTGCCAGCAGTTCGTGGACAGGGGACCAAGAGACCCAGTACTTC
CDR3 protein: CASSSWTGDQETQYF

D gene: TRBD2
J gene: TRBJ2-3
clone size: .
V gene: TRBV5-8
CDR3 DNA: TGTGCCAGCAGCTTTTTAGCGGGGGGAAGCACAGATACGCAGTATTTT
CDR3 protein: CASSFLAGGSTDTQYF

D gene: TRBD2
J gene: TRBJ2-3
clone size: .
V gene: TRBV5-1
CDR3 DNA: TGCGCCAGCAGCTTCCCGGGGGGGCAATCAGATACGCAGTATTTT
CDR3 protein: CASSFPGGQSDTQYF

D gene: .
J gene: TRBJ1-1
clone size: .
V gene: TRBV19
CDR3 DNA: TGTGCCAGTAGTATCGGACAGCCAGGCACTGAAGCTTTCTTT
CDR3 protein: CASSIGQPGTEAFF

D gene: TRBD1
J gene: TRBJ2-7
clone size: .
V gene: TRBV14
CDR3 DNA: TGTGCCAGCAGCCAAGAACACGGGACAGCCTCCTACGAGCAGTACTTC
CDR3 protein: CASSQEHGTASYEQYF

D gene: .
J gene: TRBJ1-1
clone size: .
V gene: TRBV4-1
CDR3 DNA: TGCGCCAGCAGCCGCAATACAGGGTCGGTGACTGAAGCTTTCTTT
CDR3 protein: CASSRNTGSVTEAFF

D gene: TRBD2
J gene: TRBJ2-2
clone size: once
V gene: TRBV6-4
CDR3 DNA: TGTGCCAGCAGACCCGGACTAGCGGGAGGTGGGGAGCTGTTTTTT
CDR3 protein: CASRPGLAGGGELFF

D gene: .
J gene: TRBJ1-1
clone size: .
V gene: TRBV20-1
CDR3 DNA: TGCAGTGCCCGACAGGTGGAAGCTTTCTTT
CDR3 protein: CSARQVEAFF

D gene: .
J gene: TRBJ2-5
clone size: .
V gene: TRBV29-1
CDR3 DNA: TGCAGCGTTTTACAGGGTTTGGAGACCCAGTACTTC
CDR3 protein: CSVLQGLETQYF

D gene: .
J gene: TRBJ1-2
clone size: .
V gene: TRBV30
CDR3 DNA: TGTGCCTGGAGTGTCAGTAACTATGGCTACACCTTC
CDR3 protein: CAWSVSNYGYTF

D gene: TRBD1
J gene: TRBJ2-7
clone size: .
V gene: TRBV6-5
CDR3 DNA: TGTGCCAGCACAAAGGGGACAGGGGGCTCCTACGAGCAGTACTTC
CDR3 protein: CASTKGTGGSYEQYF

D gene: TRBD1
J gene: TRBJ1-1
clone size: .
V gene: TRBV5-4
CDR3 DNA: TGTGCCAGCAGCGGGGACAGGGTGAACACTGAAGCTTTCTTT
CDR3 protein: CASSGDRVNTEAFF

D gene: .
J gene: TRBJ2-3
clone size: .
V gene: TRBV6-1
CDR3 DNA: TGTGCCAGCAGTGAAGGTCCGGGCACAGATACGCAGTATTTT
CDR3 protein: CASSEGPGTDTQYF

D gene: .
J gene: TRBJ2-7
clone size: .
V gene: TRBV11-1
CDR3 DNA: TGTGCCAGCAGCCAGACAGGCTCCTACGAGCAGTACTTC
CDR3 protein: CASSQTGSYEQYF

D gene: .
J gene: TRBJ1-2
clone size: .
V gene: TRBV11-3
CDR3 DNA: TGTGCCAGCAGCCCGATAGGTGTGGAGGGTGGATCTGGCTACACCTTC
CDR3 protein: CASSPIGVEGGSGYTF

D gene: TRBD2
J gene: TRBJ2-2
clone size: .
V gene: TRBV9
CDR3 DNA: TGTGCCAGCAGCGCCAGTAGCGGGGGCGCCGGGGAGCTGTTTTTT
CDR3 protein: CASSASSGGAGELFF